The entry below describes one TCR beta chain. The data belong to a study of T cell repertoires in cytomegalovirus infection. This CDR3 is 15 amino acids long. Germline lookup yields CDR1 SGHVT and CDR2 SQSDAQ. The J segment lost 9 bases and the V segment lost 4 bases, leaving 11 bases of the junction unmatched. TCRdb re-called the reads through MiXCR, storing one row per CDR3 protein. The sample holds hundreds of thousands of distinct CDR3 sequences, approximately 25% seen once. This clonotype originated in a human donor in good health (CMV status not recorded). Some clones in this sample may be carry-over from other donors' samples. The chain combines TRBV7-4 with TRBJ2-7, with TRBD1 matching over 11 bases. Material for sequencing was CD8+ T cells from PBMCs. DNA of the CDR3: TGTGCCAGCAGCTCGTCGGGACAGGGGGAAGTAGGGCAGTACTTC. Its translation is CASSSSGQGEVGQYF.